The source of this TCR beta chain is a study of early T cells in non-severe SARS-CoV-2 infection (TCRdb year 2021). Study-level background: Bulk RNA from unsorted whole blood was used for TCR sequencing, so alpha and beta chains could not be paired. The paper as a whole reports these results and caveats: Matching against VDJdb was skewed toward anti-spike CD8 responses, likely underestimated virus-specific expansions, and missed private and CD4 specificities.

Library construction relied on 5' RACE. Sequencing was carried out with a NextSeq 500. To correct for sequencing error and PCR bias, the TCR library protocol tagged individual cDNA molecules with unique molecular identifiers. Both TCR alpha and beta chains were sequenced, and tight co-correlation was observed between alpha and beta sequence abundances in each sample. The source study handled its data this way. V gene, J gene and CDR3 annotation of TCR sequences was performed with Decombinator V4. TCRs were defined as expanded if a significant change between any two time points was detected under a Poisson model with p below 0.0001. TCR abundances were normalised to the total number of TCRs sequenced in each sample and reported as counts per million. VDJdb, accessed 1 November 2021, was searched for CMV, EBV and SARS-CoV-2 annotated TCRs, excluding TCRs annotated for multiple antigens. TCRdb trimmed public reads at Q25 via fastp, called clones via MiXCR and kept in-frame beta chains. CDR3 protein duplicates are merged, each entry listing the most common genes and DNA. TCRdb's processing, not the study's, gives the V and J calls here. The sample yields tens of thousands of distinct CDR3 sequences; 9% to 15% were counted once. Approximately 1.6% of the sample rests with the top ten.

The study was a case-control design nested within a healthcare worker cohort in London, UK, with weekly nasopharyngeal swab PCR tests and blood sampling. Healthcare workers were recruited during the week of the UK lockdown, between 23 and 31 March 2020, and followed weekly for up to about 16 weeks. This clonotype has only a few counts. Its recognized antigen is unknown. No quality values exist for individual bases; no much larger clone is one base distant. The sample comprised whole blood. The TCR was taken from an adult who was a healthcare worker with PCR-confirmed SARS-CoV-2 infection or an uninfected control (not recorded which).

The CDR3 reads CASSQEGPAYF. In nucleotides, the sequence is TGTGCCAGCAGCCAAGAAGGTCCGGCATATTTT. The chain employs TRBV3-1 and TRBJ2-3; a confident D gene designation cannot be given. From the germline V gene (reference sequence), CDR1 is LGHDT and CDR2 is YNNKEL. V drops 0 bases and J drops 15 bases, leaving 10 bases in between. Measured from the cysteine to the phenylalanine, the CDR3 is 11 residues long. The read is trimmed to its CDR3 DNA, 33 bases read in frame from base 1.